The TCR beta chain described here comes from a study of early T cells in non-severe SARS-CoV-2 infection. TCRdb redid the calling of the 5' RACE reads with MiXCR, one entry per CDR3 protein. Among roughly 31,000 distinct CDR3 sequences listed, less than 10% were seen once. The V and J ends lost 1 base and 3 bases respectively, with 6 bases between them. This CDR3 region has 13 residues. This TCR came from an adult who was a healthcare worker with PCR-confirmed SARS-CoV-2 infection or an uninfected control (not recorded which). The chain recombines TRBV12-3 or TRBV12-4 with TRBJ1-1; the D is unclear. Sequenced: whole blood. CDR3 bases: TGTGCCAGCAGTTTAGATCGGTACACTGAAGCTTTCTTT. Protein product: CASSLDRYTEAFF.